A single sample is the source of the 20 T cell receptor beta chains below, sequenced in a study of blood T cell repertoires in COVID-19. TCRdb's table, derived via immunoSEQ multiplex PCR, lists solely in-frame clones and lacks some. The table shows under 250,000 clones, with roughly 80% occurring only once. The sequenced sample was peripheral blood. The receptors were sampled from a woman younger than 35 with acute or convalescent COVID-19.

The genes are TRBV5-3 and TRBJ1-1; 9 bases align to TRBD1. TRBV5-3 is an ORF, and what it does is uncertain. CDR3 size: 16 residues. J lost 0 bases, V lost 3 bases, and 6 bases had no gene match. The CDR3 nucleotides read TGTGCCAGAAGCTGCGACAGGGGGAAGGTGAACACTGAAGCTTTCTTT. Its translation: CARSCDRGKVNTEAFF.

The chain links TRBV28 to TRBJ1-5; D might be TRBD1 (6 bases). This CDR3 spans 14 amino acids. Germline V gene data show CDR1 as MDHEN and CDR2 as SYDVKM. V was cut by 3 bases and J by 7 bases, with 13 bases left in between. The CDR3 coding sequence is TGTGCCAGCAGTTTTCGGGGGGCCGGGCAGCCCCAGCATTTT. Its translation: CASSFRGAGQPQHF. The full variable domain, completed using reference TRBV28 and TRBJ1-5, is DVKVTQSSRYLVKRTGEKVFLECVQDMDHENMFWYRQDPGLGLRLIYFSYDVKMKEKGDIPEGYSVSREKKERFSLILESASTNQTSMYLCASSFRGAGQPQHFGDGTRLSIL.

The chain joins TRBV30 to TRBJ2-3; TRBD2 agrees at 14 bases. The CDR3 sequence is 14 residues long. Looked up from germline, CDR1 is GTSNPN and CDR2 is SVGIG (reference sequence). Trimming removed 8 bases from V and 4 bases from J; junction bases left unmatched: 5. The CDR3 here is CARTSGRWPDTQYF. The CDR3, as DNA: TGTGCCCGGACTAGCGGGAGGTGGCCAGATACGCAGTATTTT.

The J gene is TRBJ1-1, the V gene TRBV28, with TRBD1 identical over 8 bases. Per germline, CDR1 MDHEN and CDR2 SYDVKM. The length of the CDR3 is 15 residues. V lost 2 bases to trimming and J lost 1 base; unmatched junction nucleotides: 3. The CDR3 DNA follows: TGTGCCAGCAGTTTACCAGGGACAGGGAACACTGAAGCTTTCTTT. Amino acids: CASSLPGTGNTEAFF.

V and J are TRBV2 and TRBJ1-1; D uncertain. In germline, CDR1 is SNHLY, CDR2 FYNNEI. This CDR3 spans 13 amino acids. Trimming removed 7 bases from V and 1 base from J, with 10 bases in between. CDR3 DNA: TGTGCCAGCACTTTTTCCAGGAACACTGAAGCTTTCTTT. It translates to CASTFSRNTEAFF. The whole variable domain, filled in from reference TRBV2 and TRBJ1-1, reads EPEVTQTPSHQVTQMGQEVILRCVPISNHLYFYWYRQILGQKVEFLVSFYNNEISEKSEIFDDQFSVERPDGSNFTLKIRSTKLEDSAMYFCASTFSRNTEAFFGQGTRLTVV.

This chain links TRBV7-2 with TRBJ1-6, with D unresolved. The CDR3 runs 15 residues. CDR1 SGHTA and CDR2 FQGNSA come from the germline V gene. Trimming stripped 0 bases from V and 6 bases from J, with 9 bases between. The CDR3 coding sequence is TGTGCCAGCAGCTTAGCATCGCAGGCTAATTCACCCCTCCACTTT. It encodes CASSLASQANSPLHF.

Written as DNA, the CDR3 is TGTGCCAGCAGCTTTCTGACAGATTCTTATGGCTACACCTTC. This codes for CASSFLTDSYGYTF. The chain employs TRBV5-8 and TRBJ1-2, with D perhaps TRBD1 (5 bases). Germline assignment: CDR1 SGHTS and CDR2 YDEGEE. The CDR3 loop spans 14 amino acids. The V end was cut by 2 bases, the J end by 5 bases, with 13 bases between.

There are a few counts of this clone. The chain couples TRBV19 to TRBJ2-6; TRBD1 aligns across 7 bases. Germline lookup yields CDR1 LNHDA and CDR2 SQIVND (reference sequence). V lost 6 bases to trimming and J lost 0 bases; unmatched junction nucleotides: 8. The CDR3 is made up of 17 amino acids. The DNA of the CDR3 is TGTGCCAGTAGCCGGGACAGCGTCGGCTCTGGGGCCAACGTCCTGACTTTC. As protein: CASSRDSVGSGANVLTF.

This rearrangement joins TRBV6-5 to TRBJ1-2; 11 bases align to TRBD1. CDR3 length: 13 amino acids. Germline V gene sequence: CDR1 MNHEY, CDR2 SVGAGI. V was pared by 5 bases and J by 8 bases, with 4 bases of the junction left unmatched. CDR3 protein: CASSRTGGRGYTF. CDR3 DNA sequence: TGTGCCAGCAGTCGGACAGGGGGCAGAGGCTACACCTTC.

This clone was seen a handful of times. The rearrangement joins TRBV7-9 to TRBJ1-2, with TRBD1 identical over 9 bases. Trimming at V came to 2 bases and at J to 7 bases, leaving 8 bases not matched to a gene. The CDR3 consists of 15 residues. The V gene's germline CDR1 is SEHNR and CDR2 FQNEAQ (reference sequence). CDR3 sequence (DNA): TGTGCCAGCAGCTTACCGACAGGGGGAGTAGGTGGCTACACCTTC. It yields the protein CASSLPTGGVGGYTF.

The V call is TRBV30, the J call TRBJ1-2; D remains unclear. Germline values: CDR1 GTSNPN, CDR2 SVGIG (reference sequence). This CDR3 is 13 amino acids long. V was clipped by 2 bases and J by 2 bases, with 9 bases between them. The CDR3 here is CAWSWGENYGYTF. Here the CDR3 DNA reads TGTGCCTGGAGTTGGGGAGAAAACTATGGCTACACCTTC.

This CDR3 reads CASRARGYEQYF. The CDR3 bases are TGTGCCAGCAGGGCTAGGGGGTACGAGCAGTACTTC. The V gene is TRBV7-8, the J gene TRBJ2-7, with D perhaps matching TRBD1 (6 bases). From germline, CDR1 is SGHVS and CDR2 FQNEAQ. Trimming stripped 6 bases from V and 4 bases from J, with 10 bases between. The CDR3 has 12 residues. Looking up the rest from reference TRBV7-8 and TRBJ2-7 gives the full variable domain: GAGVSQSPRYKVAKRGQDVALRCDPISGHVSLFWYQQALGQGPEFLTYFQNEAQLDKSGLPSDRFFAERPEGSVSTLKIQRTQQEDSAVYLCASRARGYEQYFGPGTRLTVT.

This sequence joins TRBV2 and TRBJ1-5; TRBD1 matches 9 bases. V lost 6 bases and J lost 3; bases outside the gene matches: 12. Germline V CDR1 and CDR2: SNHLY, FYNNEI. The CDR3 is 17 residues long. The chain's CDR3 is CASRAGQGQPYNQPQHF. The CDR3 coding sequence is TGTGCCAGCAGAGCGGGACAGGGCCAGCCCTACAATCAGCCCCAGCATTTT.

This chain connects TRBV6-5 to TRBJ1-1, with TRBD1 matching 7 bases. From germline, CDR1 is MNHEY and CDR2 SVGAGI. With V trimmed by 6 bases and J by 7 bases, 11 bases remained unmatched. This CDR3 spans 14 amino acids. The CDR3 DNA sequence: TGTGCCAGCAGCCAAGACAGGGTACGGGTTGAAGCTTTCTTT. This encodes CASSQDRVRVEAFF.

The CDR3 region is CASSWTVDNSPLHF. As DNA, the CDR3 is TGTGCCAGCAGCTGGACTGTTGATAATTCACCCCTCCACTTT. The V and J genes are TRBV5-4 and TRBJ1-6; unclear D gene. The CDR3 sequence is 14 residues long. V was trimmed by 3 bases and J by 5 bases, leaving 9 bases between them. CDR1 and CDR2 from the germline V gene are SGHNT and YYREEE (reference sequence).

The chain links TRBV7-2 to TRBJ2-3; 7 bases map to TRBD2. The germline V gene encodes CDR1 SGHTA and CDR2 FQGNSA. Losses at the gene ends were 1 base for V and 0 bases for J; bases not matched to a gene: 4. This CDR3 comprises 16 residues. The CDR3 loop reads CASSLDVSGSTDTQYF. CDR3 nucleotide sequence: TGTGCCAGCAGCTTAGACGTTAGCGGGAGCACAGATACGCAGTATTTT.

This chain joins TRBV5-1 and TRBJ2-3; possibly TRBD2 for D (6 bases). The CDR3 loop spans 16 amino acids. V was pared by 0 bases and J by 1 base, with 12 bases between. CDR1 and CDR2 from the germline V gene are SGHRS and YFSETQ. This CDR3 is CASSLGTWGGTDTQYF. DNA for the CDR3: TGCGCCAGCAGCTTGGGGACTTGGGGGGGCACAGATACGCAGTATTTT. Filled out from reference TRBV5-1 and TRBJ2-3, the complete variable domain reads KAGVTQTPRYLIKTRGQQVTLSCSPISGHRSVSWYQQTPGQGLQFLFEYFSETQRNKGNFPGRFSGRQFSNSRSEMNVSTLELGDSALYLCASSLGTWGGTDTQYFGPGTRLTVL.

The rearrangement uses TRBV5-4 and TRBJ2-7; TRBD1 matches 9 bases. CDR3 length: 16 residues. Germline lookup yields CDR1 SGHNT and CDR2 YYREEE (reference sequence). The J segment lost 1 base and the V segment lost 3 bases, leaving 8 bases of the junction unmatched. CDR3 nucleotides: TGTGCCAGCAGCTCATCCGGGACAGGGTATTCCTACGAGCAGTACTTC. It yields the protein CASSSSGTGYSYEQYF.

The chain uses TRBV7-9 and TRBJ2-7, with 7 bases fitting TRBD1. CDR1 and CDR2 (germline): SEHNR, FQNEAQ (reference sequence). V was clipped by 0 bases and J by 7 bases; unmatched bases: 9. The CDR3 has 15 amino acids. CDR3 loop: CASSLAGQGVEEQYF. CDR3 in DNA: TGTGCCAGCAGCTTAGCGGGTCAGGGGGTAGAAGAGCAGTACTTC.

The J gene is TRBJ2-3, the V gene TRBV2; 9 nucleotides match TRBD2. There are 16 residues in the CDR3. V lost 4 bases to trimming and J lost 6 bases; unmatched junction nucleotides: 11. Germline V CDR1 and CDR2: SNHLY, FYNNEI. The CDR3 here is CASSVRSGRSGDTQYF. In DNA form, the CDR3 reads TGTGCCAGCAGTGTCCGAAGCGGGAGGTCAGGGGATACGCAGTATTTT.